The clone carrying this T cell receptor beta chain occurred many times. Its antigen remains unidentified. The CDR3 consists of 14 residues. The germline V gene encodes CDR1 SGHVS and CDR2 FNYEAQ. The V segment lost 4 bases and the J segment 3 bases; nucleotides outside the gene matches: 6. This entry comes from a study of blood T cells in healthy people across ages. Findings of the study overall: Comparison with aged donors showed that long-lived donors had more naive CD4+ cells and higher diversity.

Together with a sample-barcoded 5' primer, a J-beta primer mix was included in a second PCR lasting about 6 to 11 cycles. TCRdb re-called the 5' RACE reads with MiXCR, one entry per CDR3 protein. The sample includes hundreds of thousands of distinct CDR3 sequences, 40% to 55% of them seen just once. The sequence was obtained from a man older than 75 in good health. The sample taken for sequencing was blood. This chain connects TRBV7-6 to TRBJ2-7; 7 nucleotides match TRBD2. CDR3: CASSSTSEGYEQYF. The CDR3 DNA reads TGTGCCAGCAGCTCTACTAGCGAAGGCTACGAGCAGTACTTC. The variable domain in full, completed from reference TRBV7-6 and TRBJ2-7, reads GAGVSQSPRYKVTKRGQDVALRCDPISGHVSLYWYRQALGQGPEFLTYFNYEAQQDKSGLPNDRFSAERPEGSISTLTIQRTEQRDSAMYRCASSSTSEGYEQYFGPGTRLTVT.